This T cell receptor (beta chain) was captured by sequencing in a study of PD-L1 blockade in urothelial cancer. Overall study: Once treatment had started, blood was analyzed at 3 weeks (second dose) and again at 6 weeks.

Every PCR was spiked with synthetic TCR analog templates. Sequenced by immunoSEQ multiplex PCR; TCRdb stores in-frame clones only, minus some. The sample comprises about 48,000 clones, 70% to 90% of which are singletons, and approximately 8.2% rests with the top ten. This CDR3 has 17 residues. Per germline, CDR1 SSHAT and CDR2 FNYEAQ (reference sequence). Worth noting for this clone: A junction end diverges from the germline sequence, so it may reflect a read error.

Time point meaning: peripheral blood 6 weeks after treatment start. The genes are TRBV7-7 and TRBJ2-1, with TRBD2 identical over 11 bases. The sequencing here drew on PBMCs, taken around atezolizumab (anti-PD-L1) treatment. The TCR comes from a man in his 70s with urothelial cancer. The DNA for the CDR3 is TGTGCTAGCAGCTCAGGACTAGCGGGTACTACTAGCAATGAGCAGTTCTTC. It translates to CASSSGLAGTTSNEQFF. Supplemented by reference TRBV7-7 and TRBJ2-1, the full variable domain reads GAGVSQSPRYKVTKRGQDVTLRCDPISSHATLYWYQQALGQGPEFLTYFNYEAQPDKSGLPSDRFSAERPEGSISTLTIQRTEQRDSAMYRCASSSGLAGTTSNEQFFGPGTRLTVL.